The next 2 T cell receptor beta chains were all read from a single sample in a study of identical twins (TCRdb year 2016). The library was made by 5' RACE. Instrument on record: Illumina HiSeq 2000. Clones were called with MiXCR by TCRdb after fastp trimmed the public reads at Q25, and only in-frame beta chains were retained. Every entry covers one CDR3 protein and lists the most common genes and DNA from its rows. The sample contains 690,000 or so distinct CDR3 sequences, over 8.5% of them found a single time. The ten largest clones add up to 0.75% to 1% of the sample. The same specimen was also included in a second study, on yellow fever vaccine responses in identical twins.

Sequencing input: PBMCs. These receptors all come from a young woman in good health.

This clonotype was recorded a few times. The chain has TRBV7-3 and TRBJ2-7; the match to TRBD1 covers 8 bases. The CDR3 contains 14 residues. V gave up 5 bases and J gave up 3 bases; unmatched junction bases: 6. CDR1 is SGHTA, CDR2 FQGTGA, per germline. In nucleotides, the CDR3 is TGTGCCAGCAGCGCAGGAGGACAGGGCTACGAGCAGTACTTC. It translates to CASSAGGQGYEQYF.

The gene calls are TRBV5-1 and TRBJ2-7, with D possibly matching TRBD2 (6 bases). The V end was cut by 0 bases, the J end by 4 bases, with 17 bases between. CDR1 and CDR2 (germline): SGHRS, YFSETQ. The CDR3 is made up of 16 amino acids. In DNA form, the CDR3 reads TGCGCCAGCAGCTTGGCGACGAGGAGCGGGCCTTACGAGCAGTACTTC. The encoded protein is CASSLATRSGPYEQYF.